Listed below are T cell receptor beta chains from one sample, sequenced in a study of cytomegalovirus exposure and HLA in healthy donors. Method: immunoSEQ multiplex PCR; TCRdb's copy keeps in-frame clones and lacks some. In the table there are around 180,000 clones, roughly 86% of which are singletons. Input material: PBMCs. All receptors come from a young woman in good health and CMV-seronegative. CDR3s include the opening cysteine and the closing phenylalanine or tryptophan. D genes are given only for firm matches. A clone size is listed for some rows: how often the clone was seen (once, few, many), or a class if it is expanded.

TRBV4-1,.,TRBJ2-5,TRBD2,CASSQDGASGGAWETQYF,TGCGCCAGCAGCCAAGATGGGGCTAGCGGGGGGGCCTGGGAGACCCAGTACTTC
TRBV11-2,.,TRBJ2-1,TRBD2,CASSYRLAGNYNEQFF,TGTGCCAGCAGCTATCGACTAGCGGGAAACTACAATGAGCAGTTCTTC
TRBV9,.,TRBJ1-2,.,CASSVVEVTGYTF,TGTGCCAGCAGCGTAGTCGAGGTAACTGGCTACACCTTC
TRBV21-1,once,TRBJ1-2,.,CAGDRAHGYTF,TGTGCCGGGGACAGGGCCCATGGCTACACCTTC
TRBV2,.,TRBJ2-1,TRBD2,CASSPGTSRYNEQFF,TGTGCCAGCAGTCCCGGGACTAGCCGTTACAATGAGCAGTTCTTC
TRBV7-2,.,TRBJ2-7,.,CASSLAGAGYEQYF,TGTGCCAGCAGCTTAGCGGGGGCAGGGTACGAGCAGTACTTC
TRBV10-1,.,TRBJ2-2,.,CASSARTPGELFF,TGCGCCAGCTCTGCAAGGACTCCCGGGGAGCTGTTTTTT
TRBV27,.,TRBJ2-1,TRBD2,CASSSTSGRAWNEQFF,TGTGCCAGCAGTTCCACTAGCGGGAGGGCTTGGAATGAGCAGTTCTTC
TRBV9,.,TRBJ2-1,.,CASSSAGFNEQFF,TGTGCCAGCAGTTCCGCAGGGTTCAATGAGCAGTTCTTC
TRBV5-4,.,TRBJ2-5,.,CASSPAPNREETQYF,TGTGCCAGCAGCCCCGCCCCGAACAGGGAAGAGACCCAGTACTTC
TRBV5-1,.,TRBJ2-5,.,CASSFRDPQETQYF,TGCGCCAGCAGCTTCCGGGATCCACAAGAGACCCAGTACTTC
TRBV19,.,TRBJ2-5,TRBD2,CASSTWTSGSETQYF,TGTGCCAGTAGTACCTGGACTAGCGGGAGTGAGACCCAGTACTTC
TRBV5-1,.,TRBJ1-1,.,CASSPDSQNTEAFF,TGCGCCAGCAGCCCGGACAGCCAGAACACTGAAGCTTTCTTT
TRBV5-5,.,TRBJ2-5,.,CASSVPGEETQYF,TGTGCCAGCAGCGTCCCGGGGGAGGAGACCCAGTACTTC
TRBV21-1,once,TRBJ2-7,.,CASTPDRGRWYEQYF,TGTGCCAGCACCCCGGACAGGGGGCGCTGGTACGAGCAGTACTTC
TRBV6-5,.,TRBJ1-1,.,CASSYGRGSTEAFF,TGTGCCAGCAGTTACGGACGGGGAAGTACTGAAGCTTTCTTT
TRBV25-1,.,TRBJ2-5,TRBD2,CASSEAGGGETQYF,TGTGCCAGCAGTGAAGCCGGGGGAGGGGAGACCCAGTACTTC
TRBV6-1,.,TRBJ1-1,.,CASRTSGNTEAFF,TGTGCCAGCAGAACCTCCGGGAACACTGAAGCTTTCTTT
TRBV6-1,once,TRBJ2-3,TRBD2,CASSVGRLGLAGPAQYF,TGTGCCAGCAGTGTTGGCCGGCTGGGACTAGCGGGACCAGCGCAGTATTTT
TRBV6-5,once,TRBJ2-6,.,CASSYDRSSGANVLTF,TGTGCCAGCAGTTATGACAGGTCCTCTGGGGCCAACGTCCTGACTTTC
TRBV7-8,.,TRBJ2-7,TRBD2,CASSPRAGLAGTYEQYF,TGTGCCAGCAGCCCTAGGGCGGGACTAGCGGGTACCTACGAGCAGTACTTC
TRBV18,.,TRBJ1-4,.,CASSPKFGFGLEKLFF,TGTGCCAGCTCACCAAAATTCGGGTTTGGTTTAGAAAAACTGTTTTTT
TRBV9,.,TRBJ1-4,.,CASSVGRGLGEKLFF,TGTGCCAGCAGCGTAGGAAGGGGTCTGGGGGAAAAACTGTTTTTT
TRBV4-2,.,TRBJ2-5,TRBD2,CASSQEVAGGGETQYF,TGTGCCAGCAGCCAAGAGGTAGCGGGAGGGGGGGAGACCCAGTACTTC
TRBV9,.,TRBJ2-6,TRBD1,CASDRESSGANVLTF,TGTGCCAGTGACAGGGAAAGCTCTGGGGCCAACGTCCTGACTTTC
TRBV5-1,.,TRBJ1-1,.,CASRDNGNTEAFF,TGCGCCAGCAGGGACAACGGGAACACTGAAGCTTTCTTT
TRBV7-6,.,TRBJ2-5,TRBD2,CASSSQPGLQETQYF,TGTGCCAGCAGCTCACAACCGGGACTACAAGAGACCCAGTACTTC
TRBV29-1,.,TRBJ2-1,TRBD1,CSVRGQGTGNEQFF,TGCAGCGTACGAGGACAGGGAACGGGAAATGAGCAGTTCTTC
TRBV27,.,TRBJ1-2,.,CASSPSRDTYGYTF,TGTGCCAGCAGTCCTTCCCGGGACACATATGGCTACACCTTC
TRBV19,.,TRBJ1-1,.,CASSIIPGAEAFF,TGTGCCAGTAGTATAATCCCAGGGGCTGAAGCTTTCTTT
TRBV9,few,TRBJ2-5,.,CASSPPPGGAETQYF,TGTGCCAGCAGCCCTCCGCCAGGTGGGGCGGAGACCCAGTACTTC
TRBV6-4,.,TRBJ2-3,TRBD2,CASSDLAGATDTQYF,TGTGCCAGCAGTGACTTAGCGGGTGCCACAGATACGCAGTATTTT